The 9 T cell receptor beta chains below come from one sample, sequenced in a study of long-term antiretroviral therapy in people with HIV. The immunoSEQ assay was v3.0, run at survey level. Repertoires were generated with immunoSEQ multiplex PCR, while TCRdb's copy carries only in-frame clones and drops some. Among approximately 20,000 clones, 75% to 90% were seen once, and the ten largest hold about 10%. This sample comprised unsorted PBMCs, obtained 0.2 years after starting antiretroviral therapy. Receptor source: a woman in her thirties or forties with HIV.

This clone was counted between two and nine times. The rearrangement uses TRBV27 and TRBJ2-7; 8 bases fit TRBD2. Losses at the gene ends were 5 bases for V and 2 bases for J; bases not matched to a gene: 11. Per germline, CDR1 MNHEY and CDR2 SMNVEV (reference sequence). The CDR3 spans 16 residues. As DNA, the CDR3 is TGTGCCAGCAGTACCTCGGGGGGGAAGCGGCCCTACGAGCAGTACTTC. It encodes CASSTSGGKRPYEQYF.

The CDR3 here is CASSQVGQGVDEQFF. Here the CDR3 DNA reads TGCGCCAGCAGCCAAGTTGGACAGGGGGTAGATGAGCAGTTCTTC. The chain couples TRBV4-1 to TRBJ2-1, with 10 bases that match TRBD1. The CDR3 has 15 amino acids. CDR1 is MGHRA, CDR2 YSYEKL, per germline. After removal of 1 base from V and 8 bases from J, the junction contained 5 bases not matched to a gene.

The rearrangement links TRBV7-9 to TRBJ2-5; TRBD1 matches at 7 bases. CDR3 length equals 13 residues. From germline, CDR1 is SEHNR and CDR2 FQNEAQ (reference sequence). V trimming: 3 bases; J trimming: 4 bases; junction bases outside the gene matches: 2. As DNA, the CDR3 is TGTGCCAGCAGCTTGGGACAGTTAGAGACCCAGTACTTC. It is translated as CASSLGQLETQYF.

This chain uses TRBV19 with TRBJ2-3, with 8 bases aligning to TRBD2. CDR3 length: 14 amino acids. Trimming removed 4 bases from V and 6 bases from J; junction bases left unmatched: 6. Germline V gives CDR1 LNHDA, CDR2 SQIVND (reference sequence). Written as DNA, the CDR3 is TGTGCCAGTAGTAACCTAGCGGGTCCCGATACGCAGTATTTT. Translation gives CASSNLAGPDTQYF.

V is TRBV5-1 and J is TRBJ2-2; D could derive from TRBD1 or TRBD2 (5 bases each). Germline-derived CDR1 and CDR2 are SGHRS and YFSETQ. The V end was cut by 7 bases, the J end by 4 bases, with 14 bases between. This CDR3 has 14 residues. CDR3 loop: CASGPGTATGELFF. The CDR3 coding sequence is TGCGCCAGCGGGCCCGGGACGGCCACCGGGGAGCTGTTTTTT.

There are a few counts of this clone. The chain carries TRBV5-1 and TRBJ1-1, with D tentatively TRBD1 (5 bases). Trimming took 4 bases from V and 0 from J, leaving 13 bases between them. The CDR3 length is 15 residues. The germline gives CDR1 SGHRS, CDR2 YFSETQ. CDR3 sequence reads: CASSVVWGMNTEAFF. CDR3 in DNA: TGCGCCAGCAGCGTAGTTTGGGGGATGAACACTGAAGCTTTCTTT.

The J gene is TRBJ1-2, the V gene TRBV5-6, with unresolved D. The length of the CDR3 is 13 residues. Trimming shortened V by 5 bases and J by 0 bases, and 8 bases separated the two germline ends. Germline V gene sequence: CDR1 SGHDT, CDR2 YYEEEE. CDR3 DNA sequence: TGTGCCAGCAGGCCTACAGCTAACTATGGCTACACCTTC. Translated: CASRPTANYGYTF. Supplemented by reference TRBV5-6 and TRBJ1-2, the full variable domain reads DAGVTQSPTHLIKTRGQQVTLRCSPKSGHDTVSWYQQALGQGPQFIFQYYEEEERQRGNFPDRFSGHQFPNYSSELNVNALLLGDSALYLCASRPTANYGYTFGSGTRLTVV.

This clone was seen a handful of times. J is TRBJ2-7 and V is TRBV4-3; 8 bases agree with TRBD1. Trimming took 0 bases from V and 3 from J; bases not matched to a gene: 1. Germline V lookup: CDR1 LGHNA, CDR2 YSLEER. The CDR3 consists of 14 residues. The CDR3 is CASSQEDRGYEQYF. The CDR3 nucleotides read TGCGCCAGCAGCCAAGAAGACAGGGGCTACGAGCAGTACTTC.

The V call is TRBV29-1, the J call TRBJ2-5; 8 bases fit TRBD1. From germline, CDR1 is SQVTM and CDR2 ANQGSEA. The ends lost 6 bases at V and 5 bases at J; junction bases unmatched: 5. The length of the CDR3 is 12 residues. The CDR3 region is CSVYRGAETQYF. The CDR3 DNA sequence: TGCAGCGTGTACAGGGGGGCGGAGACCCAGTACTTC. The full variable domain, rest sourced from reference TRBV29-1 and TRBJ2-5, is SAVISQKPSRDICQRGTSLTIQCQVDSQVTMMFWYRQQPGQSLTLIATANQGSEATYESGFVIDKFPISRPNLTFSTLTVSNMSPEDSSIYLCSVYRGAETQYFGPGTRLLVL.